What follows describes a single T cell receptor (beta chain). The antigen is not known. Time point described: week 35, safety follow-up. Topical imiquimod was applied with each vaccine dose, which held 300 ug of mutant IDH1 20-mer peptide. The study enrolled donors with new WHO grade 3 or 4 IDH1-mutant, ATRX-lost astrocytomas. This sample stems from a study of a mutant IDH1 vaccine in newly diagnosed glioma. Turning to the study itself: The study started vaccination 4-6 weeks after radiotherapy alone, or with temozolomide cycles.

Study-level points and caveats: Pseudoprogression seemingly bore no relation to changes in top peripheral T cell clonotypes.

Produced via immunoSEQ multiplex PCR; TCRdb's table is partial and in-frame only. The table records about 54,000 clones, roughly 84% of them present only once. There are 16 residues in the CDR3. Germline CDR1 reads MGHRA; CDR2 reads YSYEKL. Trimming cost V 0 bases and J 0 bases, with 11 bases left between them. The sequence derives from a woman between 18 and 29 years old with glioma. The V call is TRBV4-1, the J call TRBJ1-2; TRBD1 might be the D (5 bases). The sample was PBMCs, taken from a glioma patient whose treatment included an IDH1 peptide vaccine. The CDR3 sequence: CASSQENRRSNYGYTF. In DNA form, the CDR3 reads TGCGCCAGCAGCCAAGAAAACAGGAGGTCTAACTATGGCTACACCTTC.